Following are 30 T cell receptor beta chains from one sample sequenced in a study of shared clonotypes between healthy human individuals (dated by TCRdb to 2020 to 2021). Library method: the immunoSEQ multiplex PCR assay. TCRdb mirrors the immuneACCESS table, restricted to in-frame sequences. Some clones are absent from its copies; in checked studies, under half trace to an unresolved V gene, and the reason for the others is unknown. The sample includes 2 million to 2.5 million clones, with approximately 96% observed a single time. The ten largest clones take up roughly 0.13% of the sample. Sequencing input: naive CD4+ T cells sorted from blood. In light of the paper, this sample's cell subset or site label describes: CD45RA+ positively selected. The receptors were sampled from a man younger than 35 in good health.

V is TRBV10-2 and J is TRBJ1-1, with 9 bases lining up with TRBD1. The length of the CDR3 is 14 residues. Germline values: CDR1 WSHSY, CDR2 SAAADI. V gave up 7 bases and J gave up 4 bases; unmatched junction bases: 7. The CDR3 sequence: CASTQTGGLTEAFF. CDR3 nucleotide sequence: TGCGCCAGCACCCAAACAGGGGGCCTCACTGAAGCTTTCTTT.

This rearrangement joins TRBV7-8 to TRBJ2-6, with D unresolved. The CDR3 length is 21 residues. Germline CDR1 SGHVS, CDR2 FQNEAQ. Trimming pared 4 bases from V and 0 bases from J, leaving 25 bases between. The CDR3 nucleotides are TGTGCCAGCAGCTCCCCGTTTGGGCAGGAAAAGACCCGCTCTGGGGCCAACGTCCTGACTTTC. Protein product: CASSSPFGQEKTRSGANVLTF.

With respect to this clone: This sample also contains other DNA sequences that code for the same CDR3. The chain employs TRBV6-5 and TRBJ1-1; TRBD1 matches at 8 bases. J gave up 5 bases and V 0 bases, and 2 bases lay outside the gene matches. The germline V gene has CDR1 MNHEY and CDR2 SVGAGI. The CDR3 sequence is 14 residues long. The CDR3 reads CASSYSTGATEAFF. Here the CDR3 DNA reads TGTGCCAGCAGTTACTCGACAGGGGCGACTGAAGCTTTCTTT.

The rearrangement joins TRBV18 to TRBJ2-2; D is unresolved. Trimming took off 6 bases at V and 1 base at J, with 15 bases between the two ends. This CDR3 region has 16 residues. Germline V gives CDR1 KGHSH, CDR2 LQKENI. CDR3 amino acids: CASSPSSNRNTGELFF. As DNA, the CDR3 is TGTGCCAGCTCCCCAAGTAGCAATCGGAACACCGGGGAGCTGTTTTTT. Based on the CDR3 plus reference TRBV18 and TRBJ2-2, the full variable domain is NAGVMQNPRHLVRRRGQEARLRCSPMKGHSHVYWYRQLPEEGLKFMVYLQKENIIDESGMPKERFSAEFPKEGPSILRIQQVVRGDSAAYFCASSPSSNRNTGELFFGEGSRLTVL.

The chain joins TRBV2 to TRBJ2-5; D uncertain. The CDR3 sequence is 13 residues long. The V end was cut by 5 bases, the J end by 1 base, with 8 bases between. Germline values: CDR1 SNHLY, CDR2 FYNNEI. The DNA for the CDR3 is TGTGCCAGCAGTTCTAGGATCCAAGAGACCCAGTACTTC. It codes for CASSSRIQETQYF.

V is TRBV5-1 and J is TRBJ2-1; 9 bases map to TRBD2. Germline V gene lookup returns CDR1 SGHRS and CDR2 YFSETQ. J lost 5 bases, V lost 4 bases, and 10 bases had no gene match. The CDR3 spans 16 residues. CDR3 in DNA: TGCGCCAGCAGCATTTTTAGCGGGAGTAGGAACAATGAGCAGTTCTTC. Protein sequence: CASSIFSGSRNNEQFF.

This sequence joins TRBV18 and TRBJ1-5; TRBD1 might be the D (6 bases). This CDR3 contains 16 residues. V was trimmed by 2 bases and J by 3 bases, leaving 14 bases between them. Germline lookup yields CDR1 KGHSH and CDR2 LQKENI. The CDR3, as DNA: TGTGCCAGCTCACCAGGGTGGGGGCAAAACAATCAGCCCCAGCATTTT. This translates into CASSPGWGQNNQPQHF.

This chain uses TRBV28 with TRBJ2-6; 10 bases align to TRBD2. Germline CDR1 reads MDHEN; CDR2 reads SYDVKM. The junction had 6 bases not matched to a gene; V was cut back by 8 bases and J by 2 bases. CDR3 length: 16 residues. The DNA of the CDR3 is TGTGCCAGCCGTGACAGCGGGGGGGCTGGGGCCAACGTCCTGACTTTC. Amino acids: CASRDSGGAGANVLTF.

Points on this clone: The sample holds other DNA sequences that translate to the same CDR3. The chain links TRBV7-2 to TRBJ2-7; D call uncertain. Deletions cut 5 bases from V and 4 bases from J, with 6 bases between. This CDR3 spans 11 amino acids. Germline lookup yields CDR1 SGHTA and CDR2 FQGNSA. The DNA for the CDR3 is TGTGCCAGCAGCCTAGATTACGAGCAGTACTTC. Amino acids: CASSLDYEQYF.

J is TRBJ2-7 and V is TRBV4-2; TRBD1 agrees at 8 bases. The CDR3 extends over 15 amino acids. Germline V CDR1 and CDR2: LGHNA, YNFKEQ. The V and J ends lost 2 bases and 6 bases, in that order; junction bases with no gene match: 9. The CDR3, as DNA: TGTGCCAGCAGCCAACAGGACAGGGACGTTCGCGAGCAGTACTTC. The encoded protein is CASSQQDRDVREQYF.

In regard to this clone: The sample holds other DNA sequences that translate to the same CDR3. This chain connects TRBV7-2 to TRBJ1-2; D remains unclear. Per germline, CDR1 SGHTA and CDR2 FQGNSA. This CDR3 contains 12 residues. Trimming left V 0 bases short and J 8 bases short, with 7 bases between. The CDR3 DNA sequence: TGTGCCAGCAGCTTAGCAGGAGGAGGCTACACCTTC. Its protein is CASSLAGGGYTF.

This chain joins TRBV6-4 and TRBJ2-1; D is ambiguous. V lost 5 bases and J lost 9, with 14 bases in between. The CDR3 loop spans 13 amino acids. Germline loops: CDR1 MRHNA, CDR2 SNTAGT. The CDR3: CASSRMREGEQFF. The CDR3 coding sequence is TGTGCCAGCAGTAGGATGAGAGAAGGTGAGCAGTTCTTC.

V is TRBV5-3 and J is TRBJ2-4, with D maybe TRBD2 (6 bases). TRBV5-3 is identified as an open reading frame with a role that is uncertain. The CDR3 is 15 residues long. V lost 7 bases and J 0 bases, leaving 14 bases between the germline ends. CDR3 sequence (DNA): TGTGCCAGATTCCCTGGGGGGACAGCCAAAAACATTCAGTACTTC. Protein sequence: CARFPGGTAKNIQYF.

This clone was detected only once. The V call is TRBV7-2, the J call TRBJ2-7; D unclear. Deletions cut 3 bases from V and 6 bases from J, with 9 bases between. From germline, CDR1 is SGHTA and CDR2 FQGNSA. This CDR3 region has 12 residues. The CDR3, as DNA: TGTGCCAGCAGCTTTGACACGCGCGAGCAGTACTTC. Amino acids: CASSFDTREQYF.

The count of this clone is one. This chain uses TRBV18 with TRBJ2-7, with 7 bases aligning to TRBD1. The junction had 10 bases not matched to a gene; V was cut back by 5 bases and J by 6 bases. Germline CDR1 and CDR2: KGHSH and LQKENI. The CDR3 has 14 residues. The CDR3 DNA is TGTGCCAGCTCAGAGGGAGCAGGGGGACGCGAGCAGTACTTC. This codes for CASSEGAGGREQYF.

This rearrangement joins TRBV6-5 to TRBJ2-7, with a possible D match to TRBD1 (5 bases). V was pared by 2 bases and J by 5 bases, with 13 bases between. From germline, CDR1 is MNHEY and CDR2 SVGAGI. This CDR3 contains 14 residues. The CDR3 DNA reads as TGTGCCAGCAGTTACCCCTCTAGGGGCGACGAGCAGTACTTC. Its protein product is CASSYPSRGDEQYF.

The chain has TRBV29-1 and TRBJ1-1, with no clear D. Germline values: CDR1 SQVTM, CDR2 ANQGSEA. The CDR3 is made up of 15 amino acids. The V end lost 4 bases, the J end lost 0 bases, and 15 bases lay between the germline ends. CDR3 DNA sequence: TGCAGCGTTGTTCACCCCAAGTGGCTGAACACTGAAGCTTTCTTT. Translated: CSVVHPKWLNTEAFF.

Written as DNA, the CDR3 is TGCGCCAGCAGTTTGGCAGGCGTGGGAGAGACCCAGTACTTC. Translation: CASSLAGVGETQYF. The genes are TRBV10-1 and TRBJ2-5; D uncertain. Trimming took off 5 bases at V and 4 bases at J, with 14 bases between the two ends. Germline CDR1 is WNHNN and CDR2 is SYGVQD (reference sequence). The CDR3 is made up of 14 amino acids.

In the case of this clone: Other DNA sequences in this specimen translate into the identical CDR3. The V call is TRBV10-3, the J call TRBJ2-5; possibly TRBD2 for D (5 bases). This CDR3 spans 11 amino acids. Trimming stripped 6 bases from V and 5 bases from J, with 7 bases between. CDR1 and CDR2 (germline): ENHRY, SYGVKD. The chain's CDR3 is CAISPGETQYF. CDR3 sequence (DNA): TGTGCCATCAGCCCGGGGGAGACCCAGTACTTC.

V usage is TRBV5-1 and J usage is TRBJ1-6; D remains ambiguous. The CDR3 has 13 residues. From germline, CDR1 is SGHRS and CDR2 YFSETQ. The V gene lost 1 base and the J gene lost 6 bases, with 5 bases spanning the gap. The CDR3 is CASSLNVNSPLHF. The CDR3 bases are TGCGCCAGCAGCTTGAACGTTAATTCACCCCTCCACTTT. The full variable domain, its missing parts supplied by reference TRBV5-1 and TRBJ1-6, is KAGVTQTPRYLIKTRGQQVTLSCSPISGHRSVSWYQQTPGQGLQFLFEYFSETQRNKGNFPGRFSGRQFSNSRSEMNVSTLELGDSALYLCASSLNVNSPLHFGNGTRLTVT.

This clone was counted only a few times. The chain combines TRBV6-5 with TRBJ1-1; tentatively, D is TRBD1 (6 bases). The CDR3 loop spans 13 amino acids. Trimming shortened V by 6 bases and J by 1 base, and 9 bases separated the two germline ends. Germline V CDR1 and CDR2: MNHEY, SVGAGI. As DNA, the CDR3 is TGTGCCAGCAGCCAGACAGGGAACACTGAAGCTTTCTTT. It is translated as CASSQTGNTEAFF.

The chain carries TRBV5-1 and TRBJ2-1; D is unresolved. The CDR3 length is 15 residues. Germline CDR1 reads SGHRS; CDR2 reads YFSETQ. Trimming cost V 0 bases and J 0 bases, with 7 bases left between them. CDR3 coding DNA: TGCGCCAGCAGCTTGGGGGTTTTCTCCTACAATGAGCAGTTCTTC. Encoded protein: CASSLGVFSYNEQFF.

This chain uses TRBV5-1 with TRBJ2-7; 8 nucleotides align to TRBD1. The CDR3 sequence is 14 residues long. Germline-derived CDR1 and CDR2 are SGHRS and YFSETQ. Trimming removed 2 bases from V and 4 bases from J; junction bases left unmatched: 5. CDR3 in amino acids: CASSFQGAGYEQYF. For the CDR3, the DNA is TGCGCCAGCAGCTTCCAGGGGGCAGGATACGAGCAGTACTTC. The full variable domain, its missing parts supplied by reference TRBV5-1 and TRBJ2-7, is KAGVTQTPRYLIKTRGQQVTLSCSPISGHRSVSWYQQTPGQGLQFLFEYFSETQRNKGNFPGRFSGRQFSNSRSEMNVSTLELGDSALYLCASSFQGAGYEQYFGPGTRLTVT.

The chain links TRBV18 to TRBJ2-4; D is ambiguous. Germline loops: CDR1 KGHSH, CDR2 LQKENI. Trimming left V 4 bases short and J 1 base short, with 8 bases between. There are 14 residues in the CDR3. In nucleotides, the CDR3 is TGTGCCAGCTCACTGACGGACGCCAAAAACATTCAGTACTTC. Translating it yields CASSLTDAKNIQYF.

The chain has TRBV10-3 and TRBJ2-7; a weak D match, TRBD2 (7 bases). Germline assignment: CDR1 ENHRY and CDR2 SYGVKD. Deletions cut 4 bases from V and 0 bases from J, with 13 bases between. CDR3 length: 15 residues. The CDR3 region is CAISGSGGASYEQYF. CDR3 bases: TGTGCCATCAGTGGGTCTGGGGGGGCCTCCTACGAGCAGTACTTC.

The chain links TRBV5-4 to TRBJ1-5, with D maybe TRBD1 (5 bases). The CDR3 is made up of 14 amino acids. V dropped 0 bases and J dropped 9 bases, with 13 bases sitting between them. Germline CDR1 reads SGHNT; CDR2 reads YYREEE (reference sequence). The DNA for the CDR3 is TGTGCCAGCAGCTTGGTGAGCGGGGGGAGGCCCCAGCATTTT. Translated, it gives CASSLVSGGRPQHF.

This rearrangement joins TRBV2 to TRBJ1-5, with D possibly being TRBD1 (6 bases). The germline V gene has CDR1 SNHLY and CDR2 FYNNEI. Between the trimmed V and J ends, which lost 5 bases and 5 bases, there was a span of 13 bases. The CDR3 is 14 amino acids. The CDR3 loop is CASSQDGGDQPQHF. CDR3 nucleotide sequence: TGTGCCAGCAGTCAGGATGGGGGCGATCAGCCCCAGCATTTT.

This rearrangement joins TRBV11-2 to TRBJ2-7; D is ambiguous. V was pared by 0 bases and J by 3 bases, with 12 bases between. Looked up from germline, CDR1 is SGHAT and CDR2 is FQNNGV. The CDR3 has 15 residues. The CDR3 DNA follows: TGTGCCAGCAGCTTAGAATCTCAAAGCATCTACGAGCAGTACTTC. Translation gives CASSLESQSIYEQYF.

The chain joins TRBV4-3 to TRBJ1-3; perhaps TRBD1 as D (5 bases). There are 14 residues in the CDR3. Germline lookup yields CDR1 LGHNA and CDR2 YSLEER. V gave up 3 bases and J gave up 8 bases, with 14 bases separating them. CDR3 protein: CASSQGGNGHTIYF. CDR3 nucleotides: TGCGCCAGCAGCCAGGGGGGGAATGGGCACACCATATATTTT.

The V gene is TRBV28, the J gene TRBJ1-5; 7 nucleotides align to TRBD1. The CDR3 has 14 amino acids. Trimming cost V 3 bases and J 4 bases; bases outside gene matches: 3. Looked up from germline, CDR1 is MDHEN and CDR2 is SYDVKM. The CDR3 DNA is TGTGCCAGCAGTTTGATCAGGGGGAATCAGCCCCAGCATTTT. This codes for CASSLIRGNQPQHF.